The 8 T cell receptor beta chains below all came from one sample that was sequenced in a study of technical replicates of blood from a few donors. Some clones are missing from TCRdb's copy, which holds only in-frame ones; the method was immunoSEQ multiplex PCR. This table holds tens of thousands of clones, roughly 94% found once. Sample: T cells isolated from PBMCs. These receptors were obtained from a human donor in good health.

The chain carries TRBV29-1 and TRBJ2-7, with 10 bases lining up with TRBD1. Trimming took 3 bases from V and 3 from J; bases not matched to a gene: 5. The CDR3 totals 14 residues. Germline CDR1 SQVTM, CDR2 ANQGSEA. CDR3 sequence (DNA): TGCAGCGTTGAGGACCGGACAGGGGGCTACGAGCAGTACTTC. This codes for CSVEDRTGGYEQYF.

The gene calls are TRBV5-1 and TRBJ2-5; D is uncertain. CDR1 SGHRS and CDR2 YFSETQ come from the germline V gene. The CDR3 runs 13 residues. Trimming took off 7 bases at V and 5 bases at J, with 15 bases between the two ends. CDR3: CASGLDGPETQYF. For the CDR3, the DNA is TGCGCCAGCGGGTTGGACGGTCCGGAGACCCAGTACTTC.

The chain recombines TRBV5-1 with TRBJ1-1, with TRBD1 matching over 8 bases. This CDR3 region has 20 residues. Trimming removed 0 bases from V and 0 bases from J; junction bases left unmatched: 16. Germline V gene lookup returns CDR1 SGHRS and CDR2 YFSETQ. In DNA, the CDR3 is TGCGCCAGCAGCTTGGTCCGCTCATCTTCCGGGACAGGACTGAACACTGAAGCTTTCTTT. Translated, it gives CASSLVRSSSGTGLNTEAFF. The full variable domain, in which reference TRBV5-1 and TRBJ1-1 provide the parts outside the CDR3, is KAGVTQTPRYLIKTRGQQVTLSCSPISGHRSVSWYQQTPGQGLQFLFEYFSETQRNKGNFPGRFSGRQFSNSRSEMNVSTLELGDSALYLCASSLVRSSSGTGLNTEAFFGQGTRLTVV.

This clone came up once. This rearrangement joins TRBV5-5 to TRBJ2-3; unclear D gene. V lost 3 bases to trimming and J lost 3 bases, with 8 bases between them. The CDR3 totals 13 residues. The V gene's germline CDR1 is SGHKS and CDR2 YYEKEE (reference sequence). CDR3 sequence reads: CASSSEVTDTQYF. The CDR3 DNA reads TGTGCCAGCAGCTCCGAGGTGACAGATACGCAGTATTTT.

The V and J genes are TRBV5-6 and TRBJ1-3, with unresolved D. V was trimmed by 1 base and J by 6 bases, leaving 5 bases between them. From germline, CDR1 is SGHDT and CDR2 YYEEEE. This CDR3 region has 12 residues. The CDR3 DNA reads TGTGCCAGCAGCTTGTTATCAAACACCATATATTTT. Residues: CASSLLSNTIYF.

This rearrangement joins TRBV12-5 to TRBJ1-2, with 8 bases matching TRBD1. J gave up 8 bases and V 1 base, and 6 bases lay outside the gene matches. The CDR3 has 14 residues. Germline CDR1 LGHNT, CDR2 FRNRAP. Here the CDR3 reads CASGLAMTGDGYTF. In DNA, the CDR3 is TGTGCTAGTGGTTTGGCCATGACAGGGGACGGCTACACCTTC.

The rearrangement uses TRBV29-1 and TRBJ1-1; a possible D gene is TRBD1 (5 bases). The V and J ends lost 4 bases and 1 base respectively, with 13 bases between them. Germline-derived CDR1 and CDR2 are SQVTM and ANQGSEA. The CDR3 is 14 residues long. Here the CDR3 DNA reads TGCAGCGTTGTTAAAGGGGTCCCGAACACTGAAGCTTTCTTT. Its translation is CSVVKGVPNTEAFF.

The V and J genes are TRBV5-4 and TRBJ2-7; 9 nucleotides agree with TRBD1. Per the germline V gene, CDR1 is SGHNT and CDR2 is YYREEE (reference sequence). The CDR3 has 15 residues. J gave up 3 bases and V 4 bases, and 8 bases lay outside the gene matches. The CDR3 nucleotides read TGTGCCAGCAGCACACCGGGACAGGGTCACTACGAGCAGTACTTC. It specifies CASSTPGQGHYEQYF.